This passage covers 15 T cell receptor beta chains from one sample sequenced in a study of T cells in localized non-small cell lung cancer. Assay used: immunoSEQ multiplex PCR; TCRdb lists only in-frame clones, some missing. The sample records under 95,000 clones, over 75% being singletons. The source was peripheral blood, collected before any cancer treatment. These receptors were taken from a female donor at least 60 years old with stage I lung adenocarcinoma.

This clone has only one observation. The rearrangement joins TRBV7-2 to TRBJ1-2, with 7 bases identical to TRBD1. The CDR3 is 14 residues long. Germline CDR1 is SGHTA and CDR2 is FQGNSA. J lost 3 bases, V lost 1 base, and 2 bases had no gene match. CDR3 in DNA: TGTGCCAGCAGCTTAGGGGACAGTTACTATGGCTACACCTTC. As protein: CASSLGDSYYGYTF.

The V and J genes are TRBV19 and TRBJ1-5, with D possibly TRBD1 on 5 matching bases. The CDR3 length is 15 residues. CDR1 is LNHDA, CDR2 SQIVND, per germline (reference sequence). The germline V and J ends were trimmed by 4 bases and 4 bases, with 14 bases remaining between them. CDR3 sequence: CASSTGVSPNQPQHF. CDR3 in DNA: TGTGCCAGTAGTACGGGGGTTTCCCCTAATCAGCCCCAGCATTTT.

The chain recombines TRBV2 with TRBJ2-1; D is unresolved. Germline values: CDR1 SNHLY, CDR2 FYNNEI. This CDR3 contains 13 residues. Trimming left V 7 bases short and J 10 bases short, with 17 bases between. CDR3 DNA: TGTGCCAGCACCGAAAGGCAGGCCGGGGAGCAGTTCTTC. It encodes CASTERQAGEQFF.

The CDR3 spells CASSQVATGGFWELFF. The CDR3 region has the DNA TGTGCCAGCAGCCAAGTTGCGACAGGGGGCTTTTGGGAGCTGTTTTTT. The gene calls are TRBV4-2 and TRBJ2-2; 10 positions match TRBD1. Germline CDR1 and CDR2: LGHNA and YNFKEQ. The CDR3 has 16 amino acids. The trim removed 1 base at V and 9 bases at J, leaving 8 bases unmatched.

The CDR3 here is CASSPYQGGNQPQHF. The CDR3 DNA follows: TGTGCCAGCAGCCCATACCAGGGCGGCAATCAGCCCCAGCATTTT. The chain joins TRBV5-6 to TRBJ1-5, with D perhaps matching TRBD1 (5 bases). CDR3 size: 15 residues. Germline V gene lookup returns CDR1 SGHDT and CDR2 YYEEEE. V was shortened by 4 bases and J by 2 bases, with 13 bases between the two germline ends.

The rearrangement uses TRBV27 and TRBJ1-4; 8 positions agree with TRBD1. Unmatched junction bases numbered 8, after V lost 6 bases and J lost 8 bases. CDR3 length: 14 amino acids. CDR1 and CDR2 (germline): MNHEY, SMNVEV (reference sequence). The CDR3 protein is CASSHGQGREKLFF. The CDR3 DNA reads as TGTGCCAGCAGCCACGGACAGGGAAGAGAAAAACTGTTTTTT.

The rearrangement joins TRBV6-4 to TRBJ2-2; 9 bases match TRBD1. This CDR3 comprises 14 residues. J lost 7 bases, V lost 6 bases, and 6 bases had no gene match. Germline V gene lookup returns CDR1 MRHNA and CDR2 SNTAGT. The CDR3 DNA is TGTGCCAGCAGCGAACAGGGGGCCGTCGGGGAGCTGTTTTTT. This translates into CASSEQGAVGELFF.

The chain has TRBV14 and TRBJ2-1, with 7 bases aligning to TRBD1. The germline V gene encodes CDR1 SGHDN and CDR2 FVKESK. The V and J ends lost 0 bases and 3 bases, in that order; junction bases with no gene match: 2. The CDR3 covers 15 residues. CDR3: CASSQDRGIYNEQFF. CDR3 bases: TGTGCCAGCAGCCAAGACAGGGGGATCTACAATGAGCAGTTCTTC.

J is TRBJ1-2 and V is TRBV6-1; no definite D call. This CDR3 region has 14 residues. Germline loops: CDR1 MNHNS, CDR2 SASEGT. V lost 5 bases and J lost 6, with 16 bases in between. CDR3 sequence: CASSFGQHGDGYTF. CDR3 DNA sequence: TGTGCCAGCAGTTTCGGTCAACATGGGGATGGCTACACCTTC.

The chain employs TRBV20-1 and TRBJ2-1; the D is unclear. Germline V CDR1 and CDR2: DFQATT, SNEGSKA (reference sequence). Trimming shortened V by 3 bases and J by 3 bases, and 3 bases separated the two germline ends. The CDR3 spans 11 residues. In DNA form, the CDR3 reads TGCAGTGCTAGGGACTACAATGAGCAGTTCTTC. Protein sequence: CSARDYNEQFF.

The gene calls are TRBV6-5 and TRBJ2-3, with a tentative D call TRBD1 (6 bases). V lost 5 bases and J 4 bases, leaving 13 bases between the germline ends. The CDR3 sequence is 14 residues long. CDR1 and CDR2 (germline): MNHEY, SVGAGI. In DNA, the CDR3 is TGTGCCAGCAGTGTAGAACAGGGAGCAGATACGCAGTATTTT. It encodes CASSVEQGADTQYF.

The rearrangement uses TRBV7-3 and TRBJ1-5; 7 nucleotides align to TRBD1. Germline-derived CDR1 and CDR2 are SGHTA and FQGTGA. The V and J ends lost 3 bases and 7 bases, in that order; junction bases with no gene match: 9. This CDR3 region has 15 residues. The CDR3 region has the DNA TGTGCCAGCAGCTTGGAAGGGGGCGTTTCCCAGCCCCAGCATTTT. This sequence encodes CASSLEGGVSQPQHF.

In nucleotides, the CDR3 is TGCAGCGTTGTCCGTAGCTCTGGAAACACCATATATTTT. It translates to CSVVRSSGNTIYF. The chain has TRBV29-1 and TRBJ1-3; no definite D call. CDR1 is SQVTM and CDR2 is ANQGSEA in the germline V gene. The V and J ends lost 4 bases and 0 bases respectively, with 7 bases between them. The CDR3 totals 13 residues.

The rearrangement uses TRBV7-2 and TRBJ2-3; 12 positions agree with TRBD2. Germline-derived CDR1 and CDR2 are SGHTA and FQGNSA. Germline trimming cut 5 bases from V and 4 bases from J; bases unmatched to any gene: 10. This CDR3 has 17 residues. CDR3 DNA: TGTGCCAGCAGCCTAAAGGCTAGCGGGGGGGCCGCAGATACGCAGTATTTT. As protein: CASSLKASGGAADTQYF.

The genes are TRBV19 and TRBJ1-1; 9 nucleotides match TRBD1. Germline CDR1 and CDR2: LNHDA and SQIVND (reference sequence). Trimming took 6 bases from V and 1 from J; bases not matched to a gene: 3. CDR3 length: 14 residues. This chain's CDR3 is CASRGQGQNTEAFF. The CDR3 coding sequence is TGTGCCAGTAGGGGACAGGGTCAGAACACTGAAGCTTTCTTT.